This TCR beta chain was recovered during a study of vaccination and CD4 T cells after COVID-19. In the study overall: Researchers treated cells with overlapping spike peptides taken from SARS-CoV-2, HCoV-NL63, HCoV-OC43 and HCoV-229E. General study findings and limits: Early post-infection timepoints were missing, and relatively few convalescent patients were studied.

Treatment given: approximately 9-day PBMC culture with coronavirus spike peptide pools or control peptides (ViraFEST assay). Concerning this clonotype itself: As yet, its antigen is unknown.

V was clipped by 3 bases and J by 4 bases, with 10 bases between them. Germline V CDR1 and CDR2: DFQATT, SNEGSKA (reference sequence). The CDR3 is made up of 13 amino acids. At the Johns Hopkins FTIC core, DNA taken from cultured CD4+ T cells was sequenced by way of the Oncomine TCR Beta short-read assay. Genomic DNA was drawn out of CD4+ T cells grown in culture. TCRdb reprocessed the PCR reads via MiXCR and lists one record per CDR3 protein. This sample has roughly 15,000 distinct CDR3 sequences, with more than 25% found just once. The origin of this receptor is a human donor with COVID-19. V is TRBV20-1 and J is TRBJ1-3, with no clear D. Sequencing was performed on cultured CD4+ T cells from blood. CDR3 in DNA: TGCAGTGCTAGTCCTTATAAGGGAAACACCATATATTTT. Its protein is CSASPYKGNTIYF.